Listed below are T cell receptor beta chains from one sample, sequenced in a study of cytomegalovirus exposure and HLA in healthy donors. Assay used: immunoSEQ multiplex PCR; TCRdb lists only in-frame clones, some missing. Of over 85,000 clones listed, around 77% were seen once; the top ten hold roughly 3%. Sequenced sample: PBMCs. The origin of the receptors is a man aged 35 to 55 in good health and CMV-seronegative. CDR3s include the opening cysteine and the closing phenylalanine or tryptophan. The D gene is left open where the match is weak. The size field is filled for only some rows; it gives once, few, many or a size class.

>TRBJ2-7|TRBV15|NA|NA
CATSRVPRSYEQYF
TGTGCCACCAGCAGAGTGCCCCGGTCCTACGAGCAGTACTTC
>TRBJ2-3|TRBV5-6|NA|TRBD2
CASSPWVAGADTQYF
TGTGCCAGCAGCCCCTGGGTAGCGGGCGCAGATACGCAGTATTTT
>TRBJ2-3|TRBV19|few|TRBD1
CASQGGRGYTDTQYF
TGTGCCAGTCAAGGTGGCAGGGGGTACACAGATACGCAGTATTTT
>TRBJ2-7|TRBV12-5|NA|TRBD1
CASARWDSSYEQYF
TGTGCTAGTGCCCGTTGGGACAGCTCCTACGAGCAGTACTTC
>TRBJ2-5|TRBV5-1|few|TRBD1
CASSFQGEETQYF
TGCGCCAGCAGCTTCCAGGGGGAAGAGACCCAGTACTTC
>TRBJ1-1|TRBV27|NA|TRBD1
CASKIQGALEAFF
TGTGCCAGCAAAATTCAGGGGGCCCTTGAAGCTTTCTTT
>TRBJ1-1|TRBV5-8|NA|TRBD1
CASSPRGRRDTEAFF
TGTGCCAGCAGCCCGAGGGGGCGCCGGGACACTGAAGCTTTCTTT
>TRBJ1-5|TRBV5-1|NA|TRBD1
CASSLGGTAGQPQHF
TGCGCCAGCAGCTTGGGAGGGACAGCTGGGCAGCCCCAGCATTTT
>TRBJ2-3|TRBV7-2|NA|NA
CASSLGTPRTDTQYF
TGTGCCAGCAGCTTAGGGACACCCCGCACAGATACGCAGTATTTT
>TRBJ1-6|TRBV6-5|once|TRBD1
CASSSGQGTYNSPLHF
TGTGCCAGCAGTTCGGGACAGGGCACGTATAATTCACCCCTCCACTTT
>TRBJ2-7|TRBV5-1|NA|TRBD1
CASSFTGTGGSYEQYF
TGCGCCAGCAGCTTTACCGGGACAGGGGGCTCCTACGAGCAGTACTTC
>TRBJ2-7|TRBV5-8|NA|TRBD1
CASSFGQGLYF
TGTGCCAGCAGCTTTGGACAGGGTCTGTACTTC
>TRBJ2-2|TRBV5-4|NA|TRBD1
CASSLGTGGTGELFF
TGTGCCAGCAGCTTGGGGACAGGGGGCACCGGGGAGCTGTTTTTT
>TRBJ2-1|TRBV7-2|NA|TRBD2
CASSPQSSGRKVEQFF
TGTGCCAGCAGCCCTCAATCTAGCGGGAGAAAGGTTGAGCAGTTCTTC
>TRBJ2-1|TRBV19|few|TRBD1
CASSIGGQGASDEQFF
TGTGCCAGTAGTATAGGGGGACAGGGGGCTTCGGATGAGCAGTTCTTC
>TRBJ2-2|TRBV5-1|NA|TRBD2
CASSFGLAGGLNTGELFF
TGCGCCAGCAGCTTTGGACTAGCGGGAGGGCTGAACACCGGGGAGCTGTTTTTT
>TRBJ2-7|TRBV10-2|medium-sized|NA
CASSPGIHEQYF
TGCGCCAGCAGTCCAGGGATACACGAGCAGTACTTC
>TRBJ2-1|TRBV10-3|few|TRBD1
CAISDPGQGLYNEQFF
TGTGCCATCAGTGATCCTGGACAGGGACTGTACAATGAGCAGTTCTTC
>TRBJ2-3|TRBV6-6|NA|NA
CASSSGIDTQYF
TGTGCCAGCAGTTCCGGGATAGATACGCAGTATTTT
>TRBJ2-1|TRBV19|NA|TRBD2
CASSILGLAGYEQFF
TGTGCCAGTAGTATACTAGGACTAGCGGGGTATGAGCAGTTCTTC
>TRBJ1-2|TRBV5-1|NA|NA
CASSLKTGHPSYTF
TGCGCCAGCAGCTTGAAAACAGGTCATCCTAGCTACACCTTC
>TRBJ2-7|TRBV27|NA|NA
CASSFRTSGYEQYF
TGTGCCAGCAGTTTCCGGACCTCAGGGTACGAGCAGTACTTC
>TRBJ1-2|TRBV27|few|NA
CASSLSLQPYGYTF
TGTGCCAGCAGTTTATCGCTACAGCCTTATGGCTACACCTTC
>TRBJ1-6|TRBV6-1|NA|NA
CASTESSNSPLHF
TGTGCCAGCACCGAAAGTAGTAATTCACCCCTCCACTTT
>TRBJ2-5|TRBV7-3|NA|NA
CASSLIGSATQETQYF
TGTGCCAGCAGCTTAATTGGGAGCGCTACTCAAGAGACCCAGTACTTC
>TRBJ1-1|TRBV29-1|NA|NA
CNVEEAILLGNTEAFF
TGCAACGTTGAAGAGGCCATTCTCCTTGGGAACACTGAAGCTTTCTTT
>TRBJ1-2|TRBV15|NA|NA
CATSRDRVGYDYTF
TGTGCCACCAGCAGAGACAGGGTAGGATATGACTACACCTTC
>TRBJ2-1|TRBV7-8|NA|TRBD1
CASSLESSGTGSYEQFF
TGTGCCAGCAGCTTAGAATCCTCCGGGACAGGGAGCTATGAGCAGTTCTTC
>TRBJ2-5|TRBV9|NA|NA
CASSVPDLAGRQETQYF
TGTGCCAGCAGCGTACCTGACCTCGCGGGGAGGCAAGAGACCCAGTACTTC
>TRBJ2-3|TRBV5-4|NA|TRBD1
CASSFRQGPTDTQYF
TGTGCCAGCAGCTTTCGACAGGGACCCACAGATACGCAGTATTTT
>TRBJ1-1|TRBV29-1|NA|TRBD1
CSGYRGPNIDTEAFF
TGCAGCGGATACAGGGGGCCCAATATCGACACTGAAGCTTTCTTT
>TRBJ2-7|TRBV6-5|NA|NA
CASSLTTAGYEQYF
TGTGCCAGCAGTTTGACGACGGCGGGGTACGAGCAGTACTTC
>TRBJ2-2|TRBV2|NA|TRBD1
CASSVWGTGIGGGELFF
TGTGCCAGCAGTGTTTGGGGGACAGGGATAGGAGGCGGGGAGCTGTTTTTT
>TRBJ2-7|TRBV19|NA|TRBD1
CASSFNRDRDTYEQYF
TGTGCCAGTAGTTTCAACCGGGACAGGGACACCTACGAGCAGTACTTC
>TRBJ2-3|TRBV28|NA|NA
CASSCGAHRPTGREVTDTQYF
TGTGCCAGCAGTTGCGGGGCCCACCGCCCTACAGGGAGGGAGGTCACAGATACGCAGTATTTT
>TRBJ1-4|TRBV5-1|NA|NA
CASSLSQGRVEKLFF
TGCGCCAGCAGCTTGTCCCAGGGAAGAGTTGAAAAACTGTTTTTT